These T cell receptor beta chains were read from a single sample in a study of shared clonotypes between healthy human individuals. Assay: immunoSEQ multiplex PCR; the TCRdb copy retains only in-frame clones and omits some. The repertoire consists of 1.6 million or so clones, with roughly 96% occurring once and the leading ten covering roughly 1.1%. Input material: naive CD4+ T cells sorted from blood. Receptors were obtained from a man aged 25-40 years in good health. Each CDR3 is given with its conserved first and last residue. D genes are given only for firm matches. Size values are once, few and many counts, or a class for expanded clones, and some rows have none.

CDR3nt,CDR3aa,abundance,j_gene,d_gene,v_gene
TGTGCCAGCAGCTTGGGGGCGGGAGGCGGATCCAATGAGCAGTTCTTC,CASSLGAGGGSNEQFF,.,TRBJ2-1,TRBD2,TRBV5-4
TGTGCCAGCTCACCACCGATCCTCGCCGGGACTAGCGGGTGGGATACGCAGTATTTT,CASSPPILAGTSGWDTQYF,.,TRBJ2-3,TRBD2,TRBV18
TGTGCCAGCAAACGGGAGTCGACCGGGGAGCTGTTTTTT,CASKRESTGELFF,once,TRBJ2-2,.,TRBV2
TGTGCCAGCAGTTTCCCCCGCGGACAGGGATCCTACGAGCAGTACTTC,CASSFPRGQGSYEQYF,.,TRBJ2-7,TRBD1,TRBV27
TGTGCCAGCTCACCAGGAGTGGGTGAAATGAACACTGAAGCTTTCTTT,CASSPGVGEMNTEAFF,.,TRBJ1-1,.,TRBV18
TGTGCCAGCTCACCGGCTAAGGGACACACTGAAGCTTTCTTT,CASSPAKGHTEAFF,.,TRBJ1-1,.,TRBV18
TGTGCCAGCAGCTTGGGCAGGGGGACTTTCTACGAGCAGTACTTC,CASSLGRGTFYEQYF,.,TRBJ2-7,.,TRBV5-6
TGTGCCAGCAGTGGATCGTCTAGCGGGAGCTCCTACGAGCAGTACTTC,CASSGSSSGSSYEQYF,.,TRBJ2-7,TRBD2,TRBV2
TGTGCCAGCAGCTCGATCCCCTCAGGCTCTGGAAACACCATATATTTT,CASSSIPSGSGNTIYF,.,TRBJ1-3,.,TRBV7-9
TGCGCCAGCAGCTTGTTGACTAGCCACGAGCAGTACTTC,CASSLLTSHEQYF,once,TRBJ2-7,TRBD2,TRBV5-1
TGTGCCAGCAGTGAAGGAACAGGGGAGCCCCAGCATTTT,CASSEGTGEPQHF,.,TRBJ1-5,TRBD1,TRBV6-1
TGTGCCAGCAGCTTACGGGGACAGCCCCAGCATTTT,CASSLRGQPQHF,.,TRBJ1-5,.,TRBV6-5
TGCGCCAGCAGCGAGGACAGGCGCCGGACTGAAGCTTTCTTT,CASSEDRRRTEAFF,.,TRBJ1-1,TRBD1,TRBV5-1
TGTGCCAGCTCGGGAAGACAGTTCAACACTGAAGCTTTCTTT,CASSGRQFNTEAFF,.,TRBJ1-1,.,TRBV18
TGTGCCAGCAGCTTTACTAGCGGGAGCCACTACGAGCAGTACTTC,CASSFTSGSHYEQYF,once,TRBJ2-7,TRBD2,TRBV7-9
TGTGCCAGCAGCATAGGACAAACTGGAAACACCATATATTTT,CASSIGQTGNTIYF,.,TRBJ1-3,.,TRBV5-5
TGTGCCAGCAGTCGGGGGACTAGTACCTACGAGCAGTACTTC,CASSRGTSTYEQYF,.,TRBJ2-7,TRBD2,TRBV6-5
TGCGCCAGCGACTCGACTAGCGGAAGCTCCTACAATGAGCAGTTCTTC,CASDSTSGSSYNEQFF,once,TRBJ2-1,TRBD2,TRBV5-1
TGTGCCAGCAGTGAATCGGAGAAGGGCTACGAGCAGTACTTC,CASSESEKGYEQYF,.,TRBJ2-7,.,TRBV25-1
TGTGCCAGCAGCTTAGCGACCTGGACCGGGGAGCTGTTTTTT,CASSLATWTGELFF,.,TRBJ2-2,.,TRBV7-2
TGTGCCAGCAGCTTAGGACAGGCGAGCACAGATACGCAGTATTTT,CASSLGQASTDTQYF,.,TRBJ2-3,.,TRBV7-2
TGTGCCAGCAGTCCCCTCCAGACTAGCGGGAGACCTCCCTTCCCCAAAAACATTCAGTACTTC,CASSPLQTSGRPPFPKNIQYF,.,TRBJ2-4,TRBD2,TRBV27
TGCGCCAGCAGCTCACAGGGGGCTAGTAACACCATATATTTT,CASSSQGASNTIYF,.,TRBJ1-3,TRBD1,TRBV5-1
TGCGCCAGCGCGACTAGCGGGAGTACAGATACGCAGTATTTT,CASATSGSTDTQYF,once,TRBJ2-3,TRBD2,TRBV5-1
TGCAGCGTTGTTGGGGGAACTGGGGCCAACGTCCTGACTTTC,CSVVGGTGANVLTF,.,TRBJ2-6,.,TRBV29-1
TGTGCCATCAGGAAGGAGGACGAGCAGTACTTC,CAIRKEDEQYF,.,TRBJ2-7,.,TRBV10-3
TGCGCCAGCAGCACTCTAGCGGAGGGTCACTACGAGCAGTACTTC,CASSTLAEGHYEQYF,.,TRBJ2-7,TRBD2,TRBV5-1
TGTGCCAGCCTCCCCGGCGGCACCCCGCGGGGGAACACTGAAGCTTTCTTT,CASLPGGTPRGNTEAFF,.,TRBJ1-1,.,TRBV28
TGTGCCAGCAGCTCGGTTTGGGGACAGTTCTACGAGCAGTACTTC,CASSSVWGQFYEQYF,.,TRBJ2-7,TRBD1,TRBV7-9
TGTGCCGGAGGCGGGGGCAATCAGCCCCAGCATTTT,CAGGGGNQPQHF,.,TRBJ1-5,.,TRBV28
TGTGCCAGCAGCAAAGACGCGATGACGGGCCGTAGCTCCTACAATGAGCAGTTCTTC,CASSKDAMTGRSSYNEQFF,.,TRBJ2-1,.,TRBV21-1
TGTGCCAGTAGAACGGCGGGTTTTGGCTACACCTTC,CASRTAGFGYTF,.,TRBJ1-2,.,TRBV19
TGTGCCAGCAGTGAAGTAGCGCACTCCTACAATGAGCAGTTCTTC,CASSEVAHSYNEQFF,.,TRBJ2-1,.,TRBV6-1
TGTGCTAGTGGTCAGACAGGGGCGGCTAACACGCAGTATTTT,CASGQTGAANTQYF,.,TRBJ2-3,TRBD1,TRBV12-5
TGCAGTGCCCACCGGGACTCCGAGCAGTACTTC,CSAHRDSEQYF,.,TRBJ2-7,.,TRBV20-1
TGTGCCAGCAGCGTAGACGTCAGGGGATACGAGCAGTACTTC,CASSVDVRGYEQYF,.,TRBJ2-7,.,TRBV9
TGTGCCAGCCGAAAGAGCACAGATACGCAGTATTTT,CASRKSTDTQYF,.,TRBJ2-3,.,TRBV25-1
TGTGCCAGCAGGAGGGGCAGCTCCTACGAGCAGTACTTC,CASRRGSSYEQYF,.,TRBJ2-7,.,TRBV2
TGTGCCAGTGGAGACAGGGCGCTAAGCTATGGCTACACCTTC,CASGDRALSYGYTF,once,TRBJ1-2,TRBD1,TRBV19
TGTGCCAGCAGCTTACCGGGAGGGCCTACAGATACGCAGTATTTT,CASSLPGGPTDTQYF,.,TRBJ2-3,TRBD2,TRBV5-4
TGTGCCAGCAGCCGGACAGGTCCCTACGAGCAGTACTTC,CASSRTGPYEQYF,.,TRBJ2-7,TRBD1,TRBV11-2